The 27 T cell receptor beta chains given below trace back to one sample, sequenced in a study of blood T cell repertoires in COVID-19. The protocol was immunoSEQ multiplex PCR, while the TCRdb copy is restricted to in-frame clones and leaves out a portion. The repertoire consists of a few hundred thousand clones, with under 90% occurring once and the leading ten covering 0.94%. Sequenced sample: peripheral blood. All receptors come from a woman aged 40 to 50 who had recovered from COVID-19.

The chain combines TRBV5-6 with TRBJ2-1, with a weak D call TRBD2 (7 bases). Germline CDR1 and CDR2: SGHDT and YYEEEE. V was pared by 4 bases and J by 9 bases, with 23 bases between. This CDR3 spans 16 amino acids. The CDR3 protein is CASSPSLGGPPGEQFF. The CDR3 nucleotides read TGTGCCAGCAGCCCGTCCTTGGGGGGGCCGCCCGGTGAGCAGTTCTTC.

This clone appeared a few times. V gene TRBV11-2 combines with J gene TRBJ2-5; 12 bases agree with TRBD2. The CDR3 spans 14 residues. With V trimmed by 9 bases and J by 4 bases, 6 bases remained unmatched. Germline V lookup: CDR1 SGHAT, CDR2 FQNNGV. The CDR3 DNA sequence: TGTGCCAGTTTGCTAGCGGGAGGGGGAGAGACCCAGTACTTC. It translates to CASLLAGGGETQYF.

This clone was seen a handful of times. DNA of the CDR3: TGTGCCAGCAGTTTTGGGGACAGGGAAGCCGGGGAGCTGTTTTTT. This codes for CASSFGDREAGELFF. The chain employs TRBV27 and TRBJ2-2, with 9 positions matching TRBD1. This CDR3 is built from 15 residues. The V segment lost 3 bases and the J segment 6 bases; nucleotides outside the gene matches: 5. Looked up from germline, CDR1 is MNHEY and CDR2 is SMNVEV (reference sequence).

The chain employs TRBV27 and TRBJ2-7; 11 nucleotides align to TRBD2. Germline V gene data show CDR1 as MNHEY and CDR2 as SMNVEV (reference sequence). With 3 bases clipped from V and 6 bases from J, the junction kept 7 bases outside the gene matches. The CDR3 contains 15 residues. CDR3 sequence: CASSFRQGLAVEQYF. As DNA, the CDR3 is TGTGCCAGCAGTTTCCGCCAGGGACTAGCGGTCGAGCAGTACTTC.

CDR3 in DNA: TGTGCCAGCAGCTCGGCGGGGGGAACTAATGAAAAACTGTTTTTT. This gives the protein CASSSAGGTNEKLFF. The chain carries TRBV7-9 and TRBJ1-4; tentative D call: TRBD1 (5 bases). CDR3 size: 15 residues. V was pared by 4 bases and J by 1 base, with 10 bases between. The germline V gene encodes CDR1 SEHNR and CDR2 FQNEAQ (reference sequence).

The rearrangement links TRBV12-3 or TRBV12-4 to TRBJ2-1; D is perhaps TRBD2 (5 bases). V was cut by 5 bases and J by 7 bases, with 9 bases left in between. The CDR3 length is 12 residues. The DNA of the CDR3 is TGTGCCAGCAGTCTTACGGGGAATGAGCAGTTCTTC. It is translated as CASSLTGNEQFF.

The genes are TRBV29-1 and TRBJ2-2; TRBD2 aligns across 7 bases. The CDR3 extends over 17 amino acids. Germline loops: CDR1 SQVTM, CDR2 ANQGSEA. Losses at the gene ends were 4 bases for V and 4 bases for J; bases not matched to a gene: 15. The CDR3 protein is CSVATQTSRRGTGELFF. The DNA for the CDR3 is TGCAGCGTTGCGACCCAGACTAGCAGAAGGGGCACCGGGGAGCTGTTTTTT.

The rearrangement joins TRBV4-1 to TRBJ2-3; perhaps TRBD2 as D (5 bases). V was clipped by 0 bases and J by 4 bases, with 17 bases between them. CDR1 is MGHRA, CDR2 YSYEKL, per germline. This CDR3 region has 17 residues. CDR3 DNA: TGCGCCAGCAGCCAAGACCGGGGTAGCTCTTCCCCAGATACGCAGTATTTT. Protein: CASSQDRGSSSPDTQYF.

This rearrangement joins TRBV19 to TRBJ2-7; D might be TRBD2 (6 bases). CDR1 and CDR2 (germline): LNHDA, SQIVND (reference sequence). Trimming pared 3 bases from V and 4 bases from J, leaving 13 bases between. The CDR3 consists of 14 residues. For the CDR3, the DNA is TGTGCCAGTAGTATTGGCTTACGGGAGTACGAGCAGTACTTC. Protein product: CASSIGLREYEQYF.

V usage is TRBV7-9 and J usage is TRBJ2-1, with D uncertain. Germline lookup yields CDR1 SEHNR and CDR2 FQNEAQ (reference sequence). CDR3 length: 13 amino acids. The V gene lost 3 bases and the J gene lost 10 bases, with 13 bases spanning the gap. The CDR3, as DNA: TGTGCCAGCAGCTTCATAGAGCGTAGGGAGCAGTTCTTC. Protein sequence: CASSFIERREQFF.

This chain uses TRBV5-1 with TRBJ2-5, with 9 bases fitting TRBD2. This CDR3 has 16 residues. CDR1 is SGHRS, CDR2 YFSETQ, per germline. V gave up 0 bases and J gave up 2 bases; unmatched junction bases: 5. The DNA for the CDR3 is TGCGCCAGCAGCTTGGCCCCGACTAGCGGACAAGAGACCCAGTACTTC. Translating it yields CASSLAPTSGQETQYF.

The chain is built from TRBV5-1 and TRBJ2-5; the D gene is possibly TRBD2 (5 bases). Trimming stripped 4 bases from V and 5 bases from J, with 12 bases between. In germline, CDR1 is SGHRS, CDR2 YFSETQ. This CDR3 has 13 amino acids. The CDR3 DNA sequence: TGCGCCAGCAGCCGAGGGAACCGGGAGACCCAGTACTTC. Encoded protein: CASSRGNRETQYF.

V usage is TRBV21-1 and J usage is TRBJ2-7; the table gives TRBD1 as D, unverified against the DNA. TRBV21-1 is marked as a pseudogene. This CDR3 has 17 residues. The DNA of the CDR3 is TGTGCCAGCAGCAAAAAGGTCCCGGGACAGGAGAAATACGAGCAGTACTTC. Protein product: CASSKKVPGQEKYEQYF.

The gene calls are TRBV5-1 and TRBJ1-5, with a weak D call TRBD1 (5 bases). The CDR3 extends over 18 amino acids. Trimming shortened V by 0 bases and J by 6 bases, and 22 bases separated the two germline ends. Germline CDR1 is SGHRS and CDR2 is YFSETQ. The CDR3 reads CASSLAGVRGVPGQPQHF. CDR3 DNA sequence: TGCGCCAGCAGCTTGGCCGGGGTGCGGGGGGTTCCCGGTCAGCCCCAGCATTTT.

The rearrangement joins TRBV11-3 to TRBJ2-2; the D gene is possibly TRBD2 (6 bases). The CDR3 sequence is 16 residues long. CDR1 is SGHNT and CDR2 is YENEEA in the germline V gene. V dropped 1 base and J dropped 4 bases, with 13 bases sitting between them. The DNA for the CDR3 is TGTGCCAGCAGCTTAGTTCGGGGGAGTGGCACCGGGGAGCTGTTTTTT. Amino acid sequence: CASSLVRGSGTGELFF.

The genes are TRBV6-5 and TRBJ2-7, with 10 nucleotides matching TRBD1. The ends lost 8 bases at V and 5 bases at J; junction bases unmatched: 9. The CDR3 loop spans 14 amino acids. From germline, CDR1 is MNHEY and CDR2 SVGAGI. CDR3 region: CASPGTGVIHEQYF. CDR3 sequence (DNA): TGTGCCAGCCCCGGGACAGGGGTTATCCACGAGCAGTACTTC.

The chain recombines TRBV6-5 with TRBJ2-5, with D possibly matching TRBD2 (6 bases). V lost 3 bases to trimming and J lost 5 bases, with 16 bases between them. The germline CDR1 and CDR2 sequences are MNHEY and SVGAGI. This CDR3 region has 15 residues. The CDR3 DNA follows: TGTGCCAGCAGTTATGGAGGAGGGCCTGGGGAGACCCAGTACTTC. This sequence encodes CASSYGGGPGETQYF.

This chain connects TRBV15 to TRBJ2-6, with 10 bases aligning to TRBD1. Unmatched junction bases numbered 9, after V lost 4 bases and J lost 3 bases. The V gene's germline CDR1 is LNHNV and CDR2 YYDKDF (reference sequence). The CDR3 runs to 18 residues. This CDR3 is CATSIVDRGQYGANVLTF. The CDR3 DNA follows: TGTGCCACCAGCATTGTTGACAGGGGGCAATATGGGGCCAACGTCCTGACTTTC.

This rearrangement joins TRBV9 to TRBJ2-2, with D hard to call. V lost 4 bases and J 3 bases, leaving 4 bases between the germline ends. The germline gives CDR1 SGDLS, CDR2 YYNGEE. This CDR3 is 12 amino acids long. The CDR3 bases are TGTGCCAGCAGCTCGGACACCGGGGAGCTGTTTTTT. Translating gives CASSSDTGELFF.

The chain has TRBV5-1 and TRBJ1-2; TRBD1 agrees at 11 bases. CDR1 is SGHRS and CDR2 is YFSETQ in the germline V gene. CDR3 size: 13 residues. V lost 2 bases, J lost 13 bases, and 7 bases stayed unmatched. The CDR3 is CASSLGQGAVCTF. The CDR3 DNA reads TGCGCCAGCAGCTTAGGACAGGGGGCCGTTTGCACCTTC.

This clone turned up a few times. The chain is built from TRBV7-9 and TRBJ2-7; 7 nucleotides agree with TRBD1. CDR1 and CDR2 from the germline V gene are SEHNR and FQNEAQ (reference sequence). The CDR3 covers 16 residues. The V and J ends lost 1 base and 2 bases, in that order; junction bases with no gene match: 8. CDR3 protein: CASSLELATGPYEQYF. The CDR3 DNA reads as TGTGCCAGCAGCTTAGAATTGGCGACAGGGCCCTACGAGCAGTACTTC.

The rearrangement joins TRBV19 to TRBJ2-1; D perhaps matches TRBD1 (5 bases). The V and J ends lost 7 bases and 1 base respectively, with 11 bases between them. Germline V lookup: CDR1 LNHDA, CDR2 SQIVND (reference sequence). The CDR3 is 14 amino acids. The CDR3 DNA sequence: TGTGCCAGTAAAAAGGGGTTTTCCTACAATGAGCAGTTCTTC. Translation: CASKKGFSYNEQFF.

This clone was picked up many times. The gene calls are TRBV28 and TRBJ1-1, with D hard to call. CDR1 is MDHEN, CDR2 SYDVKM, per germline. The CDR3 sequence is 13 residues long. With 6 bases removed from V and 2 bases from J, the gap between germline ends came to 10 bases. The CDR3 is CASSPPSNTEAFF. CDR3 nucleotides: TGTGCCAGCAGCCCCCCATCCAACACTGAAGCTTTCTTT.

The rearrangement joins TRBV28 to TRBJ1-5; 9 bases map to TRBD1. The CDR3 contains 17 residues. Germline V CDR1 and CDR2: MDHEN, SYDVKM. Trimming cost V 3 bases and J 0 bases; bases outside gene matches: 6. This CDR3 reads CASSFFTGGHSNQPQHF. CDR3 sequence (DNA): TGTGCCAGCAGTTTTTTTACAGGGGGCCATAGCAATCAGCCCCAGCATTTT.

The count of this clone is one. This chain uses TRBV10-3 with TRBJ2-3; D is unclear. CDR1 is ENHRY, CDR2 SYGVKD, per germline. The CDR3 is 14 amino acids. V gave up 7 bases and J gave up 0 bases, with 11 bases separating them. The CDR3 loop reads CAIKRVISTDTQYF. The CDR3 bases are TGTGCCATCAAAAGAGTCATTAGCACAGATACGCAGTATTTT.

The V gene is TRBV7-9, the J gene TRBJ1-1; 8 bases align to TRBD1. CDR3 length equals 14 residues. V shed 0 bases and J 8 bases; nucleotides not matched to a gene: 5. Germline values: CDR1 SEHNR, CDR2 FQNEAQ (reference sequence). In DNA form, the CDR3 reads TGTGCCAGCAGCTTAGCTGGACAGGGTAAAGAAGCTTTCTTT. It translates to CASSLAGQGKEAFF.

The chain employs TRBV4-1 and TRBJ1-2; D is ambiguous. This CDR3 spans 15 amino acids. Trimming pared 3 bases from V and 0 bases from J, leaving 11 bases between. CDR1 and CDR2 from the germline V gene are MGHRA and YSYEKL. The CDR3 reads CASSHVGVPNYGYTF. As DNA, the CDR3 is TGCGCCAGCAGCCACGTTGGAGTACCTAACTATGGCTACACCTTC.